The TCR beta chain under discussion was sequenced for a study of beta chain features in type 1 diabetes. V dropped 5 bases and J dropped 3; count of bases not matched to a gene: 2. This CDR3 is 13 amino acids long. Germline V gene lookup returns CDR1 SGHTA and CDR2 FQGTGA. Sequencing targeted expressed TCRB transcripts, as all isolated RNA had been reverse transcribed. Sequencing used immunoSEQ multiplex PCR; TCRdb keeps in-frame clones, though not all of them. The profile covers roughly 450,000 clones, with over 9.5% appearing a single time and 0.045% to 0.06% taken by the ten largest. As to this clone: Antigen: not known.

Whole-study results and caveats: A definitive answer on HLA type influencing TCRB rearrangement was not reached here. Patients and controls would share equally any PCR tilt toward shorter templates.

The specimen was naive CD4+ T cells from blood. The receptor comes from a woman younger than 35 in good health. The chain links TRBV7-3 to TRBJ1-2, with 8 positions matching TRBD1. The CDR3 is CASSPGQDYGYTF. CDR3 in DNA: TGTGCCAGCAGCCCGGGACAGGACTATGGCTACACCTTC.